What follows are 8 T cell receptor beta chains derived from one specimen sequenced in a study (TCRdb year 2016). Libraries were prepared through RT-PCR. The listed sequencing device is Illumina MiSeq. TCRdb took the public reads, trimmed them with fastp at Q25, ran MiXCR for clone calling and kept in-frame beta chains. Every entry covers one CDR3 protein and lists the most common genes and DNA from its rows. In all, the sample holds hundreds of thousands of distinct CDR3 sequences, and 14% of those were seen once. The ten top clones hold around 3.3% of the sample. The source material was memory CD4+ T cells from blood. Receptor source: a female donor in good health, serving as a healthy control.

This clonotype was detected a few times. The chain uses TRBV27 and TRBJ2-1; no definite D call. The CDR3 extends over 14 amino acids. Germline-derived CDR1 and CDR2 are MNHEY and SMNVEV (reference sequence). V shed 3 bases and J shed 9 bases, with 15 bases lying between them. The CDR3 region is CASSLGFRGAEQFF. The CDR3 nucleotides are TGTGCCAGCAGTTTGGGCTTCAGAGGCGCTGAGCAGTTCTTC.

This clonotype was seen at least ten times. The rearrangement uses TRBV20-1 and TRBJ2-1, with D tentatively TRBD2 (6 bases). The CDR3 contains 14 residues. Trimming stripped 3 bases from V and 0 bases from J, with 9 bases between. CDR1 DFQATT and CDR2 SNEGSKA come from the germline V gene (reference sequence). As DNA, the CDR3 is TGCAGTGCTAGGGACGGGAGCTCCTACAATGAGCAGTTCTTC. Translated: CSARDGSSYNEQFF.

This chain joins TRBV20-1 and TRBJ1-4; D is uncertain. There are 12 residues in the CDR3. Between the trimmed V and J ends, which lost 0 bases and 5 bases, there was a span of 4 bases. From germline, CDR1 is DFQATT and CDR2 SNEGSKA (reference sequence). Here the CDR3 DNA reads TGCAGTGCTAGAGATGACAATGAAAAACTGTTTTTT. It encodes CSARDDNEKLFF.

The rearrangement uses TRBV12-5 and TRBJ2-2; possible D gene TRBD2, 5 bases. The CDR3 runs 15 residues. V lost 4 bases and J lost 7, with 16 bases in between. In germline, CDR1 is LGHNT, CDR2 FRNRAP. CDR3: CASGSHPVGGGELFF. The CDR3 DNA sequence: TGTGCTAGTGGTTCTCACCCGGTCGGAGGCGGGGAGCTGTTTTTT.

The table lists this clonotype with many counts. The chain couples TRBV5-6 to TRBJ1-4; D remains ambiguous. The CDR3 contains 16 residues. The V gene's germline CDR1 is SGHDT and CDR2 YYEEEE. Trimming cost V 3 bases and J 11 bases, with 23 bases left between them. The CDR3 reads CASSSSGPRQFGKLFF. The CDR3 coding sequence is TGTGCCAGCAGCTCTTCGGGCCCCCGGCAGTTCGGGAAACTGTTTTTT.

Points on this clonotype: A much more abundant neighbour one base away suggests this may be a read error. This chain uses TRBV28 with TRBJ1-5; a weak D match, TRBD1 (6 bases). Germline V gives CDR1 MDHEN, CDR2 SYDVKM. The CDR3 is 12 residues long. The V and J ends lost 7 bases and 4 bases respectively, with 8 bases between them. This CDR3 is CASTTGNQPQHF. The CDR3 nucleotides read TGTGCCAGCACTACAGGGAATCAGCCCCAGCATTTT. Variable domain in full (rest from reference TRBV28 and TRBJ1-5): DVKVTQSSRYLVKRTGEKVFLECVQDMDHENMFWYRQDPGLGLRLIYFSYDVKMKEKGDIPEGYSVSREKKERFSLILESASTNQTSMYLCASTTGNQPQHFGDGTRLSIL.

In this sample, this clonotype turned up many times. V usage is TRBV4-3 and J usage is TRBJ1-4; D unresolved. The CDR3 covers 18 residues. V was cut by 0 bases and J by 7 bases, with 21 bases left in between. Per germline, CDR1 LGHNA and CDR2 YSLEER. Here the CDR3 reads CASSQDRARIPPVEKLFF. The CDR3 DNA reads as TGCGCCAGCAGCCAAGATCGGGCCAGAATCCCTCCAGTTGAAAAACTGTTTTTT.

This clonotype was counted a few times. V and J are TRBV4-2 and TRBJ1-6; 7 bases line up with TRBD1. CDR1 is LGHNA and CDR2 is YNFKEQ in the germline V gene. The CDR3 has 17 residues. V was pared by 0 bases and J by 9 bases, with 11 bases of the junction left unmatched. CDR3 bases: TGTGCCAGCAGCCAAGATCTAGGACAGGTTATGGGTTCACCCCTCCACTTT. This sequence encodes CASSQDLGQVMGSPLHF.